The 25 T cell receptor beta chains presented below share a single source sample, sequenced in a study of early T cells in non-severe SARS-CoV-2 infection (dated by TCRdb to about 2021). To prepare the library, 5' RACE was applied. Sequencing used a NextSeq 500. TCRdb applied fastp at Q25 and MiXCR to the public reads, then kept only in-frame beta chains. Rows are unified per CDR3 protein, each entry keeping the most common DNA and genes. The sample has around 50,000 distinct CDR3 sequences on record, 6.2% of them singletons. The ten largest make up 3.9% of the sample. The material sequenced was whole blood. These receptors came from an adult who was a healthcare worker with PCR-confirmed SARS-CoV-2 infection or an uninfected control (not recorded which).

This clonotype was seen ten or more times. This CDR3 reads CASSQSNRQGAVETQYF. The CDR3 DNA sequence: TGCGCCAGCAGTCAATCCAACCGACAGGGGGCGGTTGAGACCCAGTACTTC. The genes are TRBV23-1 and TRBJ2-5; 10 bases agree with TRBD1. TRBV23-1 is known as an ORF, though its function is uncertain. Unmatched junction bases numbered 9, after V lost 0 bases and J lost 5 bases. This CDR3 has 17 residues.

Ten or more counts support this clonotype. The gene calls are TRBV29-1 and TRBJ2-5; D is perhaps TRBD1 (6 bases). Looked up from germline, CDR1 is SQVTM and CDR2 is ANQGSEA. Deletions cut 0 bases from V and 5 bases from J, with 13 bases between. The CDR3 has 14 amino acids. The CDR3 protein is CSVEDGQSGETQYF. The CDR3 nucleotides read TGCAGCGTTGAAGATGGACAGTCCGGGGAGACCCAGTACTTC.

CDR3 DNA sequence: TGTGCCAGCAAGGGTCGGAACACCGGGGAGCTGTTTTTT. Protein: CASKGRNTGELFF. The rearrangement joins TRBV7-2 to TRBJ2-2; no clear D gene. The CDR3 loop spans 13 amino acids. Germline CDR1 SGHTA, CDR2 FQGNSA. V was cut by 7 bases and J by 1 base, with 7 bases left in between.

This clonotype was observed at least ten times. The chain joins TRBV5-4 to TRBJ1-1, with unresolved D. The CDR3 length is 15 residues. V lost 2 bases to trimming and J lost 5 bases, with 16 bases between them. CDR1 and CDR2 (germline): SGHNT, YYREEE (reference sequence). The DNA for the CDR3 is TGTGCCAGCAGCTTACCTGCCCTCAGAGGGACTGAAGCTTTCTTT. Translating it yields CASSLPALRGTEAFF. Full variable domain (outside the CDR3, taken from reference TRBV5-4 and TRBJ1-1): ETGVTQSPTHLIKTRGQQVTLRCSSQSGHNTVSWYQQALGQGPQFIFQYYREEENGRGNFPPRFSGLQFPNYSSELNVNALELDDSALYLCASSLPALRGTEAFFGQGTRLTVV.

This clonotype came up a few times. This rearrangement joins TRBV6-6 to TRBJ1-3; 7 bases align to TRBD1. Germline V gene data show CDR1 as MNHNY and CDR2 as SVGAGI (reference sequence). The CDR3 is 16 residues long. J lost 0 bases, V lost 7 bases, and 9 bases had no gene match. The chain's CDR3 is CASKPSGQSSGNTIYF. As DNA, the CDR3 is TGTGCCAGCAAACCCTCGGGACAGAGCTCTGGAAACACCATATATTTT.

This chain joins TRBV6-5 and TRBJ2-7; perhaps TRBD1 as D (6 bases). V was cut by 6 bases and J by 3 bases, with 18 bases left in between. Per the germline V gene, CDR1 is MNHEY and CDR2 is SVGAGI. The CDR3 totals 15 residues. CDR3 loop: CASSHRATGYYEQYF. CDR3 nucleotide sequence: TGTGCCAGCAGCCACCGGGCCACAGGGTACTACGAGCAGTACTTC.

This clonotype was found a few times. The chain is built from TRBV7-4 and TRBJ2-7; D is possibly TRBD1 (5 bases). CDR1 and CDR2 (germline): SGHVT, SQSDAQ. V was pared by 5 bases and J by 3 bases, with 17 bases between. The CDR3 is 15 amino acids. Here the CDR3 DNA reads TGTGCCAGCAGCCTCCGCGAGGACATCGACTACGAGCAGTACTTC. It is translated as CASSLREDIDYEQYF.

This clonotype was found a few times. The chain is built from TRBV4-2 and TRBJ2-3; TRBD2 might be the D (5 bases). Germline V gives CDR1 LGHNA, CDR2 YNFKEQ. The CDR3 has 14 amino acids. Trimming stripped 4 bases from V and 4 bases from J, with 12 bases between. In nucleotides, the CDR3 is TGTGCCAGCAGCCCTGACCGGGGAGCAGATACGCAGTATTTT. This gives the protein CASSPDRGADTQYF.

This clonotype has ten or more counts. The CDR3 protein is CSARGANEKLFF. In DNA form, the CDR3 reads TGCAGTGCTAGAGGGGCGAATGAAAAACTGTTTTTT. The rearrangement links TRBV20-1 to TRBJ1-4; no definite D call. CDR1 is DFQATT and CDR2 is SNEGSKA in the germline V gene (reference sequence). The V gene lost 1 base and the J gene lost 5 bases, with 5 bases spanning the gap. The CDR3 contains 12 residues.

This clonotype was detected a few times. The V and J genes are TRBV28 and TRBJ2-3, with a weak D call TRBD1 (5 bases). Germline V lookup: CDR1 MDHEN, CDR2 SYDVKM. The length of the CDR3 is 15 residues. With 3 bases removed from V and 0 bases from J, the gap between germline ends came to 10 bases. The CDR3 region has the DNA TGTGCCAGCAGTTTTACAGGTTCAAGCACAGATACGCAGTATTTT. This codes for CASSFTGSSTDTQYF.

The rearrangement joins TRBV6-1 to TRBJ2-3; 10 positions match TRBD2. Germline trimming cut 0 bases from V and 4 bases from J; bases unmatched to any gene: 1. Per the germline V gene, CDR1 is MNHNS and CDR2 is SASEGT. This CDR3 has 15 amino acids. This CDR3 is CASSEALAGADTQYF. In nucleotides, the CDR3 is TGTGCCAGCAGTGAAGCGCTAGCGGGGGCAGATACGCAGTATTTT.

This clonotype was seen many times. This chain uses TRBV7-8 with TRBJ1-5, with 9 positions matching TRBD1. Germline CDR1 reads SGHVS; CDR2 reads FQNEAQ. The CDR3 has 15 amino acids. The junction had 7 bases not matched to a gene; V was cut back by 5 bases and J by 5 bases. CDR3 nucleotides: TGTGCCAGCAGCGGGGGACAGGGAGAAGATCAGCCCCAGCATTTT. Amino acid sequence: CASSGGQGEDQPQHF.

V is TRBV6-5 and J is TRBJ2-7; 10 bases match TRBD2. Trimming took 2 bases from V and 3 from J; bases not matched to a gene: 4. The CDR3 is made up of 15 amino acids. Germline V gene lookup returns CDR1 MNHEY and CDR2 SVGAGI. In nucleotides, the CDR3 is TGTGCCAGCAGTTACGGGGCTAGCGGGAGCTACGAGCAGTACTTC. Protein product: CASSYGASGSYEQYF.

Ten or more counts support this clonotype. The chain combines TRBV11-2 with TRBJ1-3; 8 nucleotides agree with TRBD1. Losses at the gene ends were 5 bases for V and 3 bases for J; bases not matched to a gene: 6. The germline CDR1 and CDR2 sequences are SGHAT and FQNNGV. The CDR3 sequence is 15 residues long. The CDR3 nucleotides read TGTGCCAGCAGCCCCCGGACAGGGCTTGGAAACACCATATATTTT. It specifies CASSPRTGLGNTIYF.

At least ten counts were recorded for this clonotype. The chain is built from TRBV11-2 and TRBJ2-7; 7 positions match TRBD1. Germline-derived CDR1 and CDR2 are SGHAT and FQNNGV. The J segment lost 5 bases and the V segment lost 2 bases, leaving 3 bases of the junction unmatched. The CDR3 sequence is 13 residues long. DNA of the CDR3: TGTGCCAGCAGCTTAAGACAGGGCCACGAGCAGTACTTC. It encodes CASSLRQGHEQYF.

This clonotype was recorded at least ten times. This chain uses TRBV6-5 with TRBJ1-6; no clear D gene. This CDR3 is built from 18 residues. From germline, CDR1 is MNHEY and CDR2 SVGAGI. Trimming removed 3 bases from V and 0 bases from J, with 15 bases in between. For the CDR3, the DNA is TGTGCCAGCAGTTATAAGGGCAAGGGAAGCTCCTATAATTCACCCCTCCACTTT. Encoded protein: CASSYKGKGSSYNSPLHF.

This clonotype appeared many times. CDR3 sequence (DNA): TGCAGCGTTAACAGGGGAAACTATGGCTACACCTTC. Amino acids: CSVNRGNYGYTF. This chain links TRBV29-1 with TRBJ1-2; 7 bases match TRBD1. Germline assignment: CDR1 SQVTM and CDR2 ANQGSEA. The trim removed 5 bases at V and 2 bases at J, leaving 2 bases unmatched. The CDR3 contains 12 residues.

This rearrangement joins TRBV5-1 to TRBJ2-1, with TRBD2 identical over 11 bases. V shed 6 bases, J shed 3 bases, and the junction held 8 bases outside the gene matches. This CDR3 has 16 residues. Germline V gene sequence: CDR1 SGHRS, CDR2 YFSETQ. CDR3 nucleotides: TGCGCCAGCAACCCCGGCGGACTAGCGGGCTACAATGAGCAGTTCTTC. Translation: CASNPGGLAGYNEQFF.

This clonotype came up many times. V usage is TRBV18 and J usage is TRBJ1-1; weak D call: TRBD1 (5 bases). Trimming cost V 3 bases and J 6 bases, with 8 bases left between them. Germline CDR1 reads KGHSH; CDR2 reads LQKENI. CDR3 length: 12 amino acids. The CDR3 loop reads CASSPRGAEAFF. DNA for the CDR3: TGTGCCAGCTCACCCCGAGGGGCTGAAGCTTTCTTT.

This clonotype was detected ten times or more. This chain connects TRBV12-3 or TRBV12-4 to TRBJ1-5; TRBD1 is a possible D gene (5 bases). The ends were cut back, 7 bases at V and 6 bases at J, with 13 bases in the middle. The CDR3 consists of 13 residues. The CDR3 protein is CASTSGTAQPQHF. The CDR3 DNA follows: TGTGCCAGCACCTCAGGGACGGCTCAGCCCCAGCATTTT.

This clonotype turned up a few times. This chain connects TRBV5-1 to TRBJ2-7, with a tentative D call TRBD1 (6 bases). The V gene's germline CDR1 is SGHRS and CDR2 YFSETQ. The CDR3 consists of 15 residues. V lost 4 bases and J 0 bases, leaving 14 bases between the germline ends. The CDR3, as DNA: TGCGCCAGCAGCCCCGGACAGACAAACTCCTACGAGCAGTACTTC. Protein: CASSPGQTNSYEQYF.

This clonotype was recorded a few times. The CDR3 loop is CASREDFNSPLHF. The CDR3 coding sequence is TGCGCCAGCAGAGAAGATTTTAATTCACCCCTCCACTTT. The rearrangement uses TRBV5-1 and TRBJ1-6; unclear D gene. Germline lookup yields CDR1 SGHRS and CDR2 YFSETQ. This CDR3 has 13 residues. With 5 bases removed from V and 6 bases from J, the gap between germline ends came to 9 bases.

Only a few counts were recorded for this clonotype. J is TRBJ1-2 and V is TRBV20-1; tentative D call: TRBD1 (5 bases). The germline gives CDR1 DFQATT, CDR2 SNEGSKA (reference sequence). The length of the CDR3 is 13 residues. V lost 1 base, J lost 6 bases, and 12 bases lay in between. The CDR3 DNA reads TGCAGTGCTAGAGGGGACGGCGCGAATGGCTACACCTTC. It is translated as CSARGDGANGYTF.

This clonotype was detected a few times. The chain employs TRBV11-3 and TRBJ2-1, with 9 bases fitting TRBD2. Germline V gene sequence: CDR1 SGHNT, CDR2 YENEEA. CDR3 size: 16 residues. Germline trimming cut 6 bases from V and 4 bases from J; bases unmatched to any gene: 10. The CDR3 DNA reads TGTGCCAGCAGTCTTCACCCTACTAGCGGGTACAATGAGCAGTTCTTC. Translated, it gives CASSLHPTSGYNEQFF.

This clonotype has a count of ten or more. This chain links TRBV29-1 with TRBJ1-2; tentative D call: TRBD1 (6 bases). CDR3 length equals 13 residues. Trimming cost V 7 bases and J 7 bases, with 19 bases left between them. CDR1 and CDR2 from the germline V gene are SQVTM and ANQGSEA. The CDR3 here is CSAPTAGAGGYTF. The CDR3 DNA sequence: TGCAGCGCCCCGACGGCAGGGGCCGGTGGCTACACCTTC.